A single sample is the source of the 22 T cell receptor beta chains below, sequenced in a study of T cells after yellow fever vaccination (dated by TCRdb to between 2018 and 2020). The method behind the library was 5' RACE. The run used an Illumina NovaSeq 6000. The raw public data were reprocessed by TCRdb itself: fastp quality trimming at Q25, MiXCR clonotype calling, in-frame beta chains only. Rows matching on CDR3 protein sequence are summarized as one entry with the most common DNA and genes. Within this sample are under 400,000 distinct CDR3 sequences, with 9.5% to 15% of them counted one time only. The ten largest make up about 3% of the sample. This specimen's treatment or condition label, per the study, means: live attenuated yellow fever vaccine strain. The specimen was CD4+ T cells sorted from PBMCs, collected 15 days after the yellow fever booster vaccination. These receptors originate from a man between 18 and 35 years old who received the YFV17D yellow fever vaccine.

The genes are TRBV28 and TRBJ1-5; TRBD1 aligns across 8 bases. CDR1 is MDHEN, CDR2 SYDVKM, per germline. The CDR3 totals 15 residues. Trimming at V came to 3 bases and at J to 3 bases, leaving 4 bases not matched to a gene. CDR3 amino acids: CASSFGQGVNQPQHF. The DNA of the CDR3 is TGTGCCAGCAGTTTCGGACAGGGAGTCAATCAGCCCCAGCATTTT.

This clonotype has only a few counts. The chain recombines TRBV20-1 with TRBJ1-6, with D maybe TRBD1 (5 bases). Germline values: CDR1 DFQATT, CDR2 SNEGSKA (reference sequence). This CDR3 is 15 amino acids long. Trimming pared 0 bases from V and 8 bases from J, leaving 14 bases between. CDR3 in DNA: TGCAGTGCTAGAGATCTCCACGGGGGATATTCACCCCTCCACTTT. Translating gives CSARDLHGGYSPLHF.

This clonotype was recorded a few times. V gene TRBV5-1 combines with J gene TRBJ2-1, with 8 bases aligning to TRBD1. Germline V gene lookup returns CDR1 SGHRS and CDR2 YFSETQ. J gave up 6 bases and V 2 bases, and 4 bases lay outside the gene matches. The CDR3 is made up of 14 amino acids. The CDR3 here is CASSFRDRFNEQFF. CDR3 nucleotides: TGCGCCAGCAGCTTCCGGGACAGGTTCAATGAGCAGTTCTTC.

The rearrangement joins TRBV7-9 to TRBJ2-1, with no clear D. CDR3 size: 14 residues. The germline V gene encodes CDR1 SEHNR and CDR2 FQNEAQ (reference sequence). V was pared by 1 base and J by 4 bases, with 8 bases between. The CDR3 reads CASSLVFRYNEQFF. The CDR3 DNA reads TGTGCCAGCAGCTTAGTATTCCGTTACAATGAGCAGTTCTTC.

This clonotype was counted once. A much larger clone lies one base from this, so it may be a read error. This chain joins TRBV28 and TRBJ2-3; D possibly corresponds to TRBD1 (5 bases). This CDR3 is 16 amino acids long. Germline V CDR1 and CDR2: MDHEN, SYDVKM. Trimming pared 7 bases from V and 1 base from J, leaving 18 bases between. CDR3: CASTRDSTSCTDTQYF. The CDR3 DNA is TGTGCCAGCACTCGAGACAGCACCTCTTGCACAGATACGCAGTATTTT.

In its sample, this clonotype was seen a few times. The genes are TRBV11-1 and TRBJ2-7; D is undetermined. The CDR3 runs to 13 residues. Germline CDR1 and CDR2: SGHAT and FQDESV (reference sequence). V was trimmed by 2 bases and J by 1 base, leaving 6 bases between them. CDR3 nucleotide sequence: TGTGCCAGCAGCTTATCCCTTTCCTACGAGCAGTACTTC. Protein: CASSLSLSYEQYF.

This clonotype came up a few times. The gene calls are TRBV6-5 and TRBJ2-4; either TRBD1 or TRBD2 may supply D (6 bases each). This CDR3 region has 13 residues. The V and J ends lost 6 bases and 3 bases respectively, with 9 bases between them. Germline values: CDR1 MNHEY, CDR2 SVGAGI. The CDR3 DNA reads TGTGCCAGCAGACAGGGAGGCAAAAACATTCAGTACTTC. Its protein is CASRQGGKNIQYF.

This chain uses TRBV10-3 with TRBJ1-1; tentatively, D is TRBD1 (5 bases). V gave up 9 bases and J gave up 9 bases, with 20 bases separating them. Germline V lookup: CDR1 ENHRY, CDR2 SYGVKD. CDR3 size: 13 residues. The chain's CDR3 is CAMGPPGTDKAFF. The CDR3 DNA reads as TGTGCCATGGGGCCCCCGGGGACGGATAAAGCTTTCTTT.

This clonotype was observed many times. The chain couples TRBV6-4 to TRBJ2-3; TRBD2 agrees at 7 bases. Per the germline V gene, CDR1 is MRHNA and CDR2 is SNTAGT. The length of the CDR3 is 13 residues. V was pared by 6 bases and J by 3 bases, with 3 bases of the junction left unmatched. The CDR3 coding sequence is TGTGCCAGCAGCCGGACTAGAACAGATACGCAGTATTTT. Its protein is CASSRTRTDTQYF.

This clonotype showed up just a few times. This sequence joins TRBV10-3 and TRBJ1-5, with TRBD1 matching 10 bases. The germline CDR1 and CDR2 sequences are ENHRY and SYGVKD. V shed 4 bases and J 3 bases; nucleotides not matched to a gene: 0. This CDR3 has 14 amino acids. The CDR3 spells CAISGQGANQPQHF. In DNA form, the CDR3 reads TGTGCCATCAGTGGACAGGGGGCCAATCAGCCCCAGCATTTT.

This clonotype was observed a handful of times. The chain has TRBV2 and TRBJ2-3; 8 bases fit TRBD2. Germline CDR1 SNHLY, CDR2 FYNNEI. V shed 3 bases, J shed 6 bases, and the junction held 14 bases outside the gene matches. This CDR3 is 17 amino acids long. The CDR3 region has the DNA TGTGCCAGCAGTGATCTACGGGGGGGATTCAATTTGGATACGCAGTATTTT. It is translated as CASSDLRGGFNLDTQYF.

This clonotype was observed many times. The V and J genes are TRBV5-1 and TRBJ2-1; 8 bases line up with TRBD2. With 4 bases clipped from V and 2 bases from J, the junction kept 2 bases outside the gene matches. CDR3 length: 14 amino acids. Per germline, CDR1 SGHRS and CDR2 YFSETQ. The CDR3 bases are TGCGCCAGCAGCATCGGGGGGGCCTACAATGAGCAGTTCTTC. Its protein is CASSIGGAYNEQFF.

This clonotype occurred a few times. The rearrangement uses TRBV19 and TRBJ1-1; D is unresolved. Looked up from germline, CDR1 is LNHDA and CDR2 is SQIVND (reference sequence). The CDR3 contains 14 residues. V shed 0 bases and J shed 5 bases, with 10 bases lying between them. CDR3 DNA sequence: TGTGCCAGTAGTATAGACGGACTCGGGACTGAAGCTTTCTTT. It codes for CASSIDGLGTEAFF. The whole variable domain, remainder taken from reference TRBV19 and TRBJ1-1, is DGGITQSPKYLFRKEGQNVTLSCEQNLNHDAMYWYRQDPGQGLRLIYYSQIVNDFQKGDIAEGYSVSREKKESFPLTVTSAQKNPTAFYLCASSIDGLGTEAFFGQGTRLTVV.

This clonotype was recorded many times. The genes are TRBV4-3 and TRBJ2-3; D gene uncertain. CDR1 and CDR2 (germline): LGHNA, YSLEER. The CDR3 extends over 16 amino acids. Between the trimmed V and J ends, which lost 1 base and 1 base, there was a span of 12 bases. The CDR3 bases are TGCGCCAGCAGCCAAGTGCTCCTAGAGGGCACAGATACGCAGTATTTT. Translated: CASSQVLLEGTDTQYF.

The chain couples TRBV5-6 to TRBJ2-4; a possible D gene is TRBD1 (6 bases). This CDR3 spans 14 amino acids. CDR1 is SGHDT, CDR2 YYEEEE, per germline. Trimming cost V 1 base and J 4 bases, with 9 bases left between them. In nucleotides, the CDR3 is TGTGCCAGCAGCTTGCCCGGACAGAAAAACATTCAGTACTTC. This gives the protein CASSLPGQKNIQYF.

The V and J genes are TRBV5-1 and TRBJ2-3; 8 bases agree with TRBD2. The germline V gene encodes CDR1 SGHRS and CDR2 YFSETQ. The CDR3 has 17 amino acids. V was clipped by 0 bases and J by 3 bases; unmatched bases: 9. Here the CDR3 reads CASSLAGNGGGTDTQYF. The CDR3 bases are TGCGCCAGCAGCTTGGCCGGTAACGGGGGGGGAACAGATACGCAGTATTTT.

This clonotype has just a few counts. The V gene is TRBV10-3, the J gene TRBJ1-1; 7 bases align to TRBD1. CDR3 length equals 14 residues. V trimming: 6 bases; J trimming: 1 base; junction bases outside the gene matches: 5. Germline V gene sequence: CDR1 ENHRY, CDR2 SYGVKD. The DNA of the CDR3 is TGTGCCATCAGAAATACAGGGGAGAACACTGAAGCTTTCTTT. The encoded protein is CAIRNTGENTEAFF.

V usage is TRBV6-2 or TRBV6-3 and J usage is TRBJ2-3; D may match TRBD1 or TRBD2 (5 bases each). The CDR3 runs to 13 residues. V dropped 8 bases and J dropped 6 bases, with 15 bases sitting between them. Germline V CDR1 and CDR2: MNHEY, SVGEGT. The CDR3 is CASRDVGVDTQYF. The CDR3 region has the DNA TGTGCCAGCCGGGACGTGGGGGTGGATACGCAGTATTTT.

The chain is built from TRBV6-2 or TRBV6-3 and TRBJ2-5; D unclear. Trimming shortened V by 8 bases and J by 8 bases, and 12 bases separated the two germline ends. This CDR3 comprises 11 residues. Germline CDR1 and CDR2: MNHEY and SVGEGT. In nucleotides, the CDR3 is TGTGCCAGCGGAAAAACAGAAACCCAGTACTTC. Translation gives CASGKTETQYF.

This clonotype turned up a few times. The chain recombines TRBV12-3 or TRBV12-4 with TRBJ2-7; 9 nucleotides line up with TRBD1. The CDR3 loop spans 14 amino acids. V shed 6 bases, J shed 2 bases, and the junction held 5 bases outside the gene matches. The CDR3 sequence is CASSRTGAAYEQYF. The CDR3 DNA reads as TGTGCCAGCAGCCGGACAGGGGCCGCCTACGAGCAGTACTTC.

V and J are TRBV4-1 and TRBJ2-1; D assignment may be TRBD1 or TRBD2 (5 bases each). Deletions cut 1 base from V and 8 bases from J, with 18 bases between. This CDR3 has 16 amino acids. CDR1 and CDR2 (germline): MGHRA, YSYEKL. CDR3 in amino acids: CASSQVPKGSGHEQFF. The CDR3 DNA follows: TGCGCCAGCAGCCAAGTCCCGAAGGGCTCGGGGCATGAGCAGTTCTTC.

The chain has TRBV28 and TRBJ2-3, with TRBD2 matching over 9 bases. The CDR3 consists of 16 residues. Trimming at V came to 2 bases and at J to 0 bases, leaving 3 bases not matched to a gene. Germline CDR1 MDHEN, CDR2 SYDVKM. The CDR3 loop reads CASSLGTSPSTDTQYF. CDR3 sequence (DNA): TGTGCCAGCAGTTTAGGGACTAGCCCGAGCACAGATACGCAGTATTTT.